The rows below give T cell receptor beta chains drawn from one sample of a study of radiotherapy plus CTLA-4 blockade in lung cancer. Data came from immunoSEQ multiplex PCR; TCRdb stores just in-frame clones and leaves some out. The sample lists nearly 15,000 clones; approximately 75% were seen once. This material consisted of peripheral blood, taken from a patient treated with radiotherapy plus ipilimumab. The receptors were gathered from a human donor with non-small cell lung cancer whose response to radiotherapy plus ipilimumab could not be evaluated. The CDR3 runs from the conserved cysteine through the conserved F or W. The order of the fields is clone size, V gene, J gene, D gene, CDR3 DNA, CDR3 protein. The D gene is left open where the match is weak. Clone size is stated in some rows and not others, as once, few, many or a class when expanded.

abundance: NA; v_gene: TRBV2; j_gene: TRBJ2-1; d_gene: TRBD2; CDR3nt: TGTGCCAGCAGTACCGGGACTAGCGGGAATGAGCAGTTCTTC; CDR3aa: CASSTGTSGNEQFF
abundance: NA; v_gene: TRBV6-6; j_gene: TRBJ1-4; d_gene: NA; CDR3nt: TGTGCCAGCAGAAATTCCGGACAGACGGGAAAACTGTTTTTT; CDR3aa: CASRNSGQTGKLFF
abundance: NA; v_gene: TRBV6-6; j_gene: TRBJ2-1; d_gene: TRBD1; CDR3nt: TGTGCCAGCAGTCCCGGACAGGGGAGCACCTACAATGAGCAGTTCTTC; CDR3aa: CASSPGQGSTYNEQFF
abundance: NA; v_gene: TRBV5-1; j_gene: TRBJ1-4; d_gene: NA; CDR3nt: TGCGCCAGCAGCTTGGGTAGGGGAAATGAAAAACTGTTTTTT; CDR3aa: CASSLGRGNEKLFF
abundance: NA; v_gene: TRBV25-1; j_gene: TRBJ2-2; d_gene: TRBD1; CDR3nt: TGTGCCAGCAGTGATCATAAACAGGGGCCCACCGGGGAGCTGTTTTTT; CDR3aa: CASSDHKQGPTGELFF
abundance: NA; v_gene: TRBV6-5; j_gene: TRBJ1-2; d_gene: TRBD1; CDR3nt: TGTGCCAGCGGGACAGATTATGGCTACACCTTC; CDR3aa: CASGTDYGYTF
abundance: NA; v_gene: TRBV5-1; j_gene: TRBJ1-2; d_gene: NA; CDR3nt: TGCGCCAGCAGCTTGGTTGCGGGGACTGACTACACCTTC; CDR3aa: CASSLVAGTDYTF
abundance: once; v_gene: TRBV28; j_gene: TRBJ1-6; d_gene: NA; CDR3nt: TGTGCCAGCATCCTTGGGGGGTCCTATAATTCACCCCTCCACTTT; CDR3aa: CASILGGSYNSPLHF
abundance: NA; v_gene: TRBV11-2; j_gene: TRBJ2-7; d_gene: TRBD2; CDR3nt: TGTGCCAGCAGCCAAGCGGGGGGGAGTTTAGAGCAGTACTTC; CDR3aa: CASSQAGGSLEQYF
abundance: NA; v_gene: TRBV29-1; j_gene: TRBJ2-1; d_gene: TRBD2; CDR3nt: TGCAGCGCATTAACTAGCGGGGGCGGTGAGCAGTTCTTC; CDR3aa: CSALTSGGGEQFF
abundance: NA; v_gene: TRBV10-3; j_gene: TRBJ2-7; d_gene: NA; CDR3nt: TGTGCCATCAGTGTGGAAGTGAGGGGGGGAACCATCTACGAGCAGTACTTC; CDR3aa: CAISVEVRGGTIYEQYF
abundance: NA; v_gene: TRBV9; j_gene: TRBJ2-1; d_gene: TRBD2; CDR3nt: TGTGCCAGCAGCGTAGTTAGCGGGGGGCCAGGGAATGAGCAGTTCTTC; CDR3aa: CASSVVSGGPGNEQFF
abundance: NA; v_gene: TRBV6-5; j_gene: TRBJ1-2; d_gene: NA; CDR3nt: TGTGCCAGCAGTGGAGGCAGGCTCTATGGCTACACCTTC; CDR3aa: CASSGGRLYGYTF
abundance: NA; v_gene: TRBV2; j_gene: TRBJ2-2; d_gene: NA; CDR3nt: TGTGCCAGCGTAGTTTTGGGGGGCACCGGGGAGCTGTTTTTT; CDR3aa: CASVVLGGTGELFF
abundance: once; v_gene: TRBV4-3; j_gene: TRBJ2-3; d_gene: NA; CDR3nt: TGCGCCAGCAGCCAAGAACAGGGAACAGATACGCAGTATTTT; CDR3aa: CASSQEQGTDTQYF
abundance: NA; v_gene: TRBV25-1; j_gene: TRBJ1-1; d_gene: NA; CDR3nt: TGTGCCTGGAGTGCGGGGGGCACTGAAGCTTTCTTT; CDR3aa: CAWSAGGTEAFF
abundance: NA; v_gene: TRBV19; j_gene: TRBJ2-7; d_gene: NA; CDR3nt: TGTGCCAGTAGTATGGGGACATCGTACGAGCAGTACTTC; CDR3aa: CASSMGTSYEQYF
abundance: few; v_gene: TRBV6-1; j_gene: TRBJ2-5; d_gene: TRBD2; CDR3nt: TGTGCCAGCAGTGAACTAGCGGGGGGGCAAGAGACCCAGTACTTC; CDR3aa: CASSELAGGQETQYF
abundance: NA; v_gene: TRBV5-6; j_gene: TRBJ2-1; d_gene: NA; CDR3nt: TGTGCCAGCAGCTTGTTTGGGCCGGCCTACAATGAGCAGTTCTTC; CDR3aa: CASSLFGPAYNEQFF
abundance: NA; v_gene: TRBV4-2; j_gene: TRBJ2-1; d_gene: NA; CDR3nt: TGTGCCAGCAGCCAGCGGGGCCAGGCCAACAATGAGCAGTTCTTC; CDR3aa: CASSQRGQANNEQFF
abundance: NA; v_gene: TRBV4-2; j_gene: TRBJ2-2; d_gene: NA; CDR3nt: TGTGCCAGCAGCCAGGACAGAGGAAACACCGGGGAGCTGTTTTTT; CDR3aa: CASSQDRGNTGELFF
abundance: NA; v_gene: TRBV10-3; j_gene: TRBJ1-1; d_gene: TRBD1; CDR3nt: TGTGCCTCAAGGACAGGGGGGAACACTGAAGCTTTCTTT; CDR3aa: CASRTGGNTEAFF
abundance: NA; v_gene: TRBV29-1; j_gene: TRBJ1-2; d_gene: NA; CDR3nt: TGCAGCGTTACCCGACAGGAAGTAACTTTTGTCTATGGCTACACCTTC; CDR3aa: CSVTRQEVTFVYGYTF
abundance: few; v_gene: TRBV10-2; j_gene: TRBJ2-1; d_gene: TRBD2; CDR3nt: TGCGCCAGCAGTGAGGCTCCTGGGCGGGGGGCCCCGGAGGGTGAGCAGTTCTTC; CDR3aa: CASSEAPGRGAPEGEQFF
abundance: few; v_gene: TRBV5-1; j_gene: TRBJ2-7; d_gene: TRBD2; CDR3nt: TGCGCCAGCAGCGCCGCCCGAGCGGGGGTTTACGAGCAGTACTTC; CDR3aa: CASSAARAGVYEQYF
abundance: NA; v_gene: TRBV19; j_gene: TRBJ2-1; d_gene: TRBD1; CDR3nt: TGTGCCAGTGCGGGGACAGGGACCTACAATGAGCAGTTCTTC; CDR3aa: CASAGTGTYNEQFF
abundance: NA; v_gene: TRBV27; j_gene: TRBJ1-4; d_gene: NA; CDR3nt: TGTGCCAGCAGCTTTAACAGGGAAGCTAATGAAAAACTGTTTTTT; CDR3aa: CASSFNREANEKLFF
abundance: NA; v_gene: TRBV30; j_gene: TRBJ1-2; d_gene: NA; CDR3nt: TGTGCCTGGAGGGACACACGAAACTATGGCTACACCTTC; CDR3aa: CAWRDTRNYGYTF
abundance: NA; v_gene: TRBV5-6; j_gene: TRBJ1-6; d_gene: NA; CDR3nt: TGTGCCAGCAGCTTGGGAGTCCCTCAATATGATAATTCACCCCTCCACTTT; CDR3aa: CASSLGVPQYDNSPLHF
abundance: few; v_gene: TRBV10-3; j_gene: TRBJ1-5; d_gene: TRBD1; CDR3nt: TGTGCCATCAGTGAGTCGACAGGGGCGGCAGAGCCCCAGCATTTT; CDR3aa: CAISESTGAAEPQHF
abundance: NA; v_gene: TRBV7-6; j_gene: TRBJ2-5; d_gene: NA; CDR3nt: TGTGCCAGCAGCTTAGCGCTAACTGAGACCCAGTACTTC; CDR3aa: CASSLALTETQYF
abundance: once; v_gene: TRBV11-2; j_gene: TRBJ1-5; d_gene: TRBD1; CDR3nt: TGTGCCAGCAGCTTAGATTTCCGACAGGGGAATCAGCCCCAGCATTTT; CDR3aa: CASSLDFRQGNQPQHF
abundance: NA; v_gene: TRBV21-1; j_gene: TRBJ1-5; d_gene: NA; CDR3nt: TGTGCCAGCAGCAAAGGGTGGGTCAGTTTGAAGACTAATCAGCCCCAGCATTTT; CDR3aa: CASSKGWVSLKTNQPQHF
abundance: NA; v_gene: TRBV9; j_gene: TRBJ1-3; d_gene: TRBD1; CDR3nt: TGTGCCAGCAGCGCGAGGACAGGGGGCATGGGTACAGGAAACACCATATATTTT; CDR3aa: CASSARTGGMGTGNTIYF
abundance: NA; v_gene: TRBV19; j_gene: TRBJ2-3; d_gene: NA; CDR3nt: TGTGCCAGTAGTATACAGCTAGCGTCGACGCAGTATTTT; CDR3aa: CASSIQLASTQYF
abundance: NA; v_gene: TRBV2; j_gene: TRBJ2-2; d_gene: TRBD1; CDR3nt: TGTGCCAGCAGGGGACAGGGCCACACCGGGGAGCTGTTTTTT; CDR3aa: CASRGQGHTGELFF
abundance: NA; v_gene: TRBV9; j_gene: TRBJ1-6; d_gene: NA; CDR3nt: TGTGCCAGCCAAGCGATTGCACTGGCCTACTCGGGGTCACCCCTCCACTTT; CDR3aa: CASQAIALAYSGSPLHF
abundance: NA; v_gene: TRBV7-9; j_gene: TRBJ2-2; d_gene: NA; CDR3nt: TGTGCCAGCAGCTCCACAGGTATCCACAACACCGGGGAGCTGTTTTTT; CDR3aa: CASSSTGIHNTGELFF
abundance: NA; v_gene: TRBV2; j_gene: TRBJ1-5; d_gene: TRBD1; CDR3nt: TGTGCCAGCAGAGGGACAGGGGGCGGCAATCAGCCCCAGCATTTT; CDR3aa: CASRGTGGGNQPQHF
abundance: NA; v_gene: TRBV4-3; j_gene: TRBJ1-1; d_gene: NA; CDR3nt: TGCGCCAGCAGCCAACAAGGCCCGGGTTGGGGAGGTGTCACTGAAGCTTTCTTT; CDR3aa: CASSQQGPGWGGVTEAFF
abundance: NA; v_gene: TRBV5-4; j_gene: TRBJ1-1; d_gene: TRBD1; CDR3nt: TGTGCCAGCAGCCTGGGACAGGGGGCGCGGGGGAACACTGAAGCTTTCTTT; CDR3aa: CASSLGQGARGNTEAFF
abundance: few; v_gene: TRBV2; j_gene: TRBJ1-1; d_gene: TRBD1; CDR3nt: TGTGCCAGCAGTGAAGACAGGGGGGGTGGGGTAGCTTTCTTT; CDR3aa: CASSEDRGGGVAFF
abundance: NA; v_gene: TRBV15; j_gene: TRBJ2-2; d_gene: NA; CDR3nt: TGTGCCACCAGCAGGCAGTTCACCGGGGAGCTGTTTTTT; CDR3aa: CATSRQFTGELFF
abundance: NA; v_gene: TRBV5-1; j_gene: TRBJ1-2; d_gene: TRBD1; CDR3nt: TGCGCCAGCAGCCGTGGGACAGGGGAAAAAGGAGGCTACACCTTC; CDR3aa: CASSRGTGEKGGYTF
abundance: NA; v_gene: TRBV5-6; j_gene: TRBJ2-6; d_gene: NA; CDR3nt: TGTGCCAGCAGCTTTCCAGGGTTAGGAGCTGGGGCCAACGTCCTGACTTTC; CDR3aa: CASSFPGLGAGANVLTF
abundance: NA; v_gene: TRBV29-1; j_gene: TRBJ1-1; d_gene: TRBD1; CDR3nt: TGCAGCGCCCCGGGACAGGGGAACACTGAAGCTTTCTTT; CDR3aa: CSAPGQGNTEAFF
abundance: NA; v_gene: TRBV6-6; j_gene: TRBJ1-2; d_gene: NA; CDR3nt: TGTGCCAGCAGTTACCTGGGACATTTCTACACCTTC; CDR3aa: CASSYLGHFYTF
abundance: many; v_gene: TRBV4-2; j_gene: TRBJ1-2; d_gene: NA; CDR3nt: TGTGCCAGCAGCCAAGATAGTACTAACTATGGCTACACCTTC; CDR3aa: CASSQDSTNYGYTF
abundance: few; v_gene: TRBV30; j_gene: TRBJ2-3; d_gene: TRBD2; CDR3nt: TGTGCCGGAGCCGAAGGGAGCGGGGGCCTCTCCACAGATACGCAGTATTTT; CDR3aa: CAGAEGSGGLSTDTQYF
abundance: NA; v_gene: TRBV7-6; j_gene: TRBJ2-5; d_gene: TRBD2; CDR3nt: TGTGCCAGCAGCCAAGATACAGCGGGGGGGCCGTTAGGGACCCAGTACTTC; CDR3aa: CASSQDTAGGPLGTQYF
abundance: NA; v_gene: TRBV5-1; j_gene: TRBJ2-1; d_gene: TRBD2; CDR3nt: TGCGCCAGCAGCTCGAATCTTCTAGCGGGGGCCTACAATGAGCAGTTCTTC; CDR3aa: CASSSNLLAGAYNEQFF
abundance: few; v_gene: TRBV5-1; j_gene: TRBJ1-1; d_gene: TRBD1; CDR3nt: TGCGCCAGCAGCCCCGACAGGGCGGCGGTGAACACTGAAGCTTTCTTT; CDR3aa: CASSPDRAAVNTEAFF
abundance: few; v_gene: TRBV5-6; j_gene: TRBJ1-1; d_gene: TRBD1; CDR3nt: TGTGCCAGCAGCCGCAGACAGGGAGGTCGAGCTTTCTTT; CDR3aa: CASSRRQGGRAFF
abundance: NA; v_gene: TRBV4-2; j_gene: TRBJ2-3; d_gene: NA; CDR3nt: TGTGCCAGCAGCCAAACTAGGAGGACAGATACGCAGTATTTT; CDR3aa: CASSQTRRTDTQYF
abundance: NA; v_gene: TRBV9; j_gene: TRBJ2-7; d_gene: TRBD1; CDR3nt: TGTGCCAGCAGCGCGAGGACAGGAAGCTCCTACGAGCAGTACTTC; CDR3aa: CASSARTGSSYEQYF
abundance: NA; v_gene: TRBV7-3; j_gene: TRBJ2-7; d_gene: TRBD1; CDR3nt: TGTGCCAGCACCCGAGGAGGACAGGATGACGAGCAGTACTTC; CDR3aa: CASTRGGQDDEQYF